This TCR beta chain came from a study of regulatory T cells in long-lasting Graves disease. Time point given: newly diagnosed GD, antithyroid drugs for less than 3 months. Isolated PBMC RNA provided the starting material for the TCR library. It was by American Thyroid Association guidelines that Graves' disease was diagnosed. Study-wide points: Gene preferences differed: TRBV28, TRBJ1-2, TRBJ2-5 in persistent cases.

Germline CDR1 SGHTA, CDR2 FQGNSA. V was cut by 3 bases and J by 10 bases, with 24 bases left in between. The CDR3 contains 17 residues. In regard to this clonotype: Its antigen is undetermined. This may be a read error, as it is one base from a much larger clone.

iRepertoire HTBI primers and Arm-PCR of CDR3 regions built TCR beta libraries. Via MiXCR, TCRdb re-called the multiplex PCR reads, giving one row per CDR3 protein. The table has a few hundred thousand distinct CDR3 sequences, about 18% seen once. The sample was also linked to a second study, of T cells in Graves' hyperthyroidism and ophthalmopathy. That investigation notes: Not enrolled were patients with uncontrolled infection, other autoimmune disease, pregnancy or lactation. First-round RT-PCR with HTBI primers amplified the TCR CDR3 region.

The clonotype comes from a woman aged 30 to 39 with Graves disease. The chain carries TRBV7-2 and TRBJ2-2, with D possibly being TRBD2 (7 bases). Sample: peripheral blood mononuclear cells (PBMCs), taken at new diagnosis, from a patient treated with antithyroid drugs. The CDR3 DNA follows: TGTGCCAGCAGCTTCTACCCCAGGACAGCGGGGAGGGAGGAGCTGTTTTTT. Translation: CASSFYPRTAGREELFF.